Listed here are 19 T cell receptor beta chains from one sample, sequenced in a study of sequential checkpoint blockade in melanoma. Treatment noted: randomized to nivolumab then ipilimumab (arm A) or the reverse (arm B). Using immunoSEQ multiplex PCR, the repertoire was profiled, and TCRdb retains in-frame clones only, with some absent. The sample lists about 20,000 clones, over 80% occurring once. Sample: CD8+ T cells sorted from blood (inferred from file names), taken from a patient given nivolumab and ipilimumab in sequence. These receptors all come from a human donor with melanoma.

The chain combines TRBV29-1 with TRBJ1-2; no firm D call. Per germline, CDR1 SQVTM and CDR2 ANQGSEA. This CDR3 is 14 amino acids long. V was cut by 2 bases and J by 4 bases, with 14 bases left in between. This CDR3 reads CSVERSGFSYGYTF. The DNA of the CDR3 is TGCAGCGTTGAACGATCCGGGTTCAGCTATGGCTACACCTTC.

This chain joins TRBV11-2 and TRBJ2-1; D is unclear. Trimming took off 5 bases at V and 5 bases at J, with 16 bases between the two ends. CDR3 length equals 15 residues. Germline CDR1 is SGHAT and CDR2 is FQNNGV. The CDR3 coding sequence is TGTGCCAGCAGCCTCCGAGAGAATCTGAACAATGAGCAGTTCTTC. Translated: CASSLRENLNNEQFF. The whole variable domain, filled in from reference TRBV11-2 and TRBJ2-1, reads EAGVAQSPRYKIIEKRQSVAFWCNPISGHATLYWYQQILGQGPKLLIQFQNNGVVDDSQLPKDRFSAERLKGVDSTLKIQPAKLEDSAVYLCASSLRENLNNEQFFGPGTRLTVL.

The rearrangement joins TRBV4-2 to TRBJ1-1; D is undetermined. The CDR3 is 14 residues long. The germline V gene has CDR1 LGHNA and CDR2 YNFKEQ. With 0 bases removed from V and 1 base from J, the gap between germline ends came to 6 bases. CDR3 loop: CASSQDGQNTEAFF. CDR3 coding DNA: TGTGCCAGCAGCCAAGATGGGCAGAACACTGAAGCTTTCTTT.

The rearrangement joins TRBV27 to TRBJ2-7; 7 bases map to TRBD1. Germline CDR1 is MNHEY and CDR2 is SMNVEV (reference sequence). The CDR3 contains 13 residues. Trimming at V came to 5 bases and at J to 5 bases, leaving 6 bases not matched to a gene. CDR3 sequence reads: CASSARTGNEQYF. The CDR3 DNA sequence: TGTGCCAGCAGTGCGCGGACAGGAAACGAGCAGTACTTC.

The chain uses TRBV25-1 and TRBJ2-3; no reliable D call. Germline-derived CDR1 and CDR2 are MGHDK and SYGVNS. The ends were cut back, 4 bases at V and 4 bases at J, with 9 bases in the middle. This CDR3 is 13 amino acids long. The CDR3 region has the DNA TGTGCCAGCAGTGTGGTCAGCGCAGATACGCAGTATTTT. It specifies CASSVVSADTQYF.

This CDR3 reads CASSMGREGTDTQYF. Here the CDR3 DNA reads TGTGCCAGCAGTATGGGACGGGAGGGCACAGATACGCAGTATTTT. This sequence joins TRBV2 and TRBJ2-3; 7 positions match TRBD2. From germline, CDR1 is SNHLY and CDR2 FYNNEI. This CDR3 has 15 residues. Trimming removed 5 bases from V and 1 base from J; junction bases left unmatched: 6. Complete variable domain (other parts from reference TRBV2 and TRBJ2-3): EPEVTQTPSHQVTQMGQEVILRCVPISNHLYFYWYRQILGQKVEFLVSFYNNEISEKSEIFDDQFSVERPDGSNFTLKIRSTKLEDSAMYFCASSMGREGTDTQYFGPGTRLTVL.

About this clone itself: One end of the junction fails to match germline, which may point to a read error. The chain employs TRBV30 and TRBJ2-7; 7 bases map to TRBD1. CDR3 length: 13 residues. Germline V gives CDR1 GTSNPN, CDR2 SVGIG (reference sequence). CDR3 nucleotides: TGTGCCTGGGGTGTGACAGGGCACGCCGAGCAGTACTTC. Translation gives CAWGVTGHAEQYF.

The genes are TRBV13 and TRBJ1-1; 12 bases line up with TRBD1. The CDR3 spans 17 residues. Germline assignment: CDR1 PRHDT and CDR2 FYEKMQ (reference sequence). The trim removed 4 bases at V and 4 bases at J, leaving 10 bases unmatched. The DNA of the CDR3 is TGTGCCAGCAGCTCAAGCCGGGACAGGGGGCTTGTCACTGAAGCTTTCTTT. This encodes CASSSSRDRGLVTEAFF.

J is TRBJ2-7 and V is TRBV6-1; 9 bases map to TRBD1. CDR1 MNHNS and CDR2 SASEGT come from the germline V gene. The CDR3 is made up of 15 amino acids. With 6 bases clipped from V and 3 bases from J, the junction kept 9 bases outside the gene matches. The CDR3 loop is CASREGQGVIYEQYF. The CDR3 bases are TGTGCCAGCAGAGAGGGACAGGGAGTGATCTACGAGCAGTACTTC.

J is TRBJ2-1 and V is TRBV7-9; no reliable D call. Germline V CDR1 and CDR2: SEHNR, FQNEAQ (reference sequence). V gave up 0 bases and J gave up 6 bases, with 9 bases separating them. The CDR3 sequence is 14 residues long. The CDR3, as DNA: TGTGCCAGCAGCTTAGCGCTAGAGTTCAATGAGCAGTTCTTC. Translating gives CASSLALEFNEQFF.

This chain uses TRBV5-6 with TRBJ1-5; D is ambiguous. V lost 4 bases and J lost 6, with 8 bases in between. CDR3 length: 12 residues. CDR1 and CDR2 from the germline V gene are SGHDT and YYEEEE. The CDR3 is CASSPLGQPQHF. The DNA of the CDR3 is TGTGCCAGCAGCCCCCTCGGTCAGCCCCAGCATTTT. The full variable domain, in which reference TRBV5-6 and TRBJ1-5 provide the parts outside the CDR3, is DAGVTQSPTHLIKTRGQQVTLRCSPKSGHDTVSWYQQALGQGPQFIFQYYEEEERQRGNFPDRFSGHQFPNYSSELNVNALLLGDSALYLCASSPLGQPQHFGDGTRLSIL.

CDR3 bases: TGTGCCATCAGTGAAGGGACAGGCTTTAGCAATCAGCCCCAGCATTTT. Translation gives CAISEGTGFSNQPQHF. The V call is TRBV10-3, the J call TRBJ1-5; 8 bases align to TRBD1. Trimming at V came to 3 bases and at J to 0 bases, leaving 4 bases not matched to a gene. CDR3 length: 16 amino acids. Looked up from germline, CDR1 is ENHRY and CDR2 is SYGVKD.

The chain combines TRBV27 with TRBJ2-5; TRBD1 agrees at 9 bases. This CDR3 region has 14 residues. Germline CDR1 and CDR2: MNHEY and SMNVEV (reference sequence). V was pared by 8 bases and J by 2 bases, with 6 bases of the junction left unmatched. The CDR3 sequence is CASHPGQGQETQYF. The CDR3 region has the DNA TGTGCCAGCCACCCCGGACAGGGGCAAGAGACCCAGTACTTC.

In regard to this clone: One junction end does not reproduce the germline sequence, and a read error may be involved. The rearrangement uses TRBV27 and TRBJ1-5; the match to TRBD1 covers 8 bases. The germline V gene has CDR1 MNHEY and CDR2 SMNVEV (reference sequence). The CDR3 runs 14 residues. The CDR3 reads CASSPGGGNQPRHF. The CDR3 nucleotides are TGTGCCAGCAGCCCAGGGGGCGGCAATCAGCCCCGGCATTTT.

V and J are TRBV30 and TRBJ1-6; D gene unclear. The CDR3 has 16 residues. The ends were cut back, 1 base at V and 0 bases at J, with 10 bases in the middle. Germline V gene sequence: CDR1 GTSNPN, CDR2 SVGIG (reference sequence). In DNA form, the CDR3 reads TGTGCCTGGAGTGCCCAGGCCAGCTCCTATAATTCACCCCTCCACTTT. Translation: CAWSAQASSYNSPLHF.

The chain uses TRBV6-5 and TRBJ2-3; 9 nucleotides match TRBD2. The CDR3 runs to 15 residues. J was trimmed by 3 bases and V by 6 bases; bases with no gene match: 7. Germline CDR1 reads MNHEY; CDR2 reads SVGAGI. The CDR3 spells CASRRLAAITDTQYF. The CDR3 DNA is TGTGCCAGCAGACGACTAGCGGCTATAACAGATACGCAGTATTTT.

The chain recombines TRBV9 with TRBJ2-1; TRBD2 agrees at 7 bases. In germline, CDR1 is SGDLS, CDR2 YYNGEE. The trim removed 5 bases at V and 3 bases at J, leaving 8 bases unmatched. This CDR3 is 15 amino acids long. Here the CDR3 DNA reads TGTGCCAGCAGTCGCGGGGGTGGTGGCTACAATGAGCAGTTCTTC. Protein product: CASSRGGGGYNEQFF.

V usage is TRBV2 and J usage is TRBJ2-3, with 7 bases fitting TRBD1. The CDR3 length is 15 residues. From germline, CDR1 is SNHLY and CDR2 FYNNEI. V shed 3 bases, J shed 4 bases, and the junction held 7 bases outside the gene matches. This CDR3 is CASSERGHTADTQYF. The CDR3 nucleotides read TGTGCCAGCAGTGAGAGGGGGCATACAGCAGATACGCAGTATTTT.

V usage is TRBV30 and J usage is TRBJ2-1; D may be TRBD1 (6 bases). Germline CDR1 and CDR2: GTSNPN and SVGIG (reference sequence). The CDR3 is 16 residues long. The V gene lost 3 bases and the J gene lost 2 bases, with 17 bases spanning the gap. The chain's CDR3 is CAWRGSAGVTYNEQFF. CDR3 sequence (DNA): TGTGCCTGGAGGGGGTCGGCAGGGGTGACCTACAATGAGCAGTTCTTC.